A selection of T cell receptor beta chains follows, all from one sample in a study of OX40 agonist ivuxolimab in advanced cancers. Sequencing used immunoSEQ multiplex PCR; TCRdb keeps in-frame clones, though not all of them. This table has around 64,000 clones, roughly 85% appearing once. Sequenced material: CD4+ or CD8+ T cells sorted from blood, taken in a trial of the OX40 agonist ivuxolimab. These receptors originate from an adult with an advanced solid tumor such as melanoma, head and neck, liver or kidney cancer. Each CDR3 is given with its conserved first and last residue. D genes are given only for firm matches. For some rows the clone size is stated as once, few or many, or as a class when expanded; others skip it.

-	TRBV7-9	once	TRBJ1-1	TGTGCCAGCAGCTTAGACAGAACAGGGGAAGCTTTCTTT	CASSLDRTGEAFF
TRBD2	TRBV5-5	-	TRBJ2-5	TGTGCCAGCAGCTCACTAGCGCCCCAAGAGACCCAGTACTTC	CASSSLAPQETQYF
TRBD1	TRBV10-3	-	TRBJ2-3	TGTGCCATCACTCCCGGACAGGGGGGAGCAGATACGCAGTATTTT	CAITPGQGGADTQYF
-	TRBV18	once	TRBJ2-2	TGTGCCAGCTCGCAAAGTGCAGGGCAAAGTATCACCGGGGAGCTGTTTTTT	CASSQSAGQSITGELFF
TRBD1	TRBV2	-	TRBJ2-2	TGTGCCAGCAGTGAAGCTCGCCAGGGGGCCGGGGAGCTGTTTTTT	CASSEARQGAGELFF
TRBD1	TRBV7-3	few	TRBJ1-2	TGTGCCAGCAGCTTCTCAGGGGGAGTTGGCTACACCTTC	CASSFSGGVGYTF
-	TRBV6-6	-	TRBJ2-1	TGTGCCAGCAGTTACGACTCAGGCCCCTACAATGAGCAGTTCTTC	CASSYDSGPYNEQFF
-	TRBV5-1	few	TRBJ2-2	TGCGCCAGCAGATTTGGACAGAACACCGGGGAGCTGTTTTTT	CASRFGQNTGELFF
-	TRBV27	-	TRBJ1-1	TGTGCCAGCAGGGAAAGATTAATAAACACTGAAGCTTTCTTT	CASRERLINTEAFF
TRBD2	TRBV5-1	-	TRBJ2-1	TGCGCCAGCAGCTCAACGTACGGACTAGCTGGTGAGCAGTTCTTC	CASSSTYGLAGEQFF
TRBD1	TRBV7-2	-	TRBJ1-3	TGTGCCAGCAGCCGGGACAGGGCTGGAAACACCATATATTTT	CASSRDRAGNTIYF
-	TRBV7-9	-	TRBJ2-7	TGTGCCAGCAGCTCCCGAAGGGCCTACGAGCAGTACTTC	CASSSRRAYEQYF
-	TRBV7-6	few	TRBJ1-2	TGTGCCAGCAGCTTAGTGCCGGAGAACGGCTACACCTTC	CASSLVPENGYTF
-	TRBV2	-	TRBJ1-4	TGTGCCAGCAGTGAGGTGATCGGAACGGCTGAAAAACTGTTTTTT	CASSEVIGTAEKLFF
-	TRBV6-1	-	TRBJ1-6	TGTGCCACCTTCGACAGACTTAATTCACCCCTCCACTTT	CATFDRLNSPLHF
-	TRBV7-2	-	TRBJ2-1	TGTGCCAGCAGCTTTTTGGAGAACGGTGAGCAGTTCTTC	CASSFLENGEQFF
-	TRBV7-2	-	TRBJ1-1	TGTGCCAGCAACCGACAGGAGAACACTGAAGCTTTCTTT	CASNRQENTEAFF
-	TRBV9	-	TRBJ2-3	TGTGCCAGCTCCGAGTCTGGCGGCGGGCGCACAGATACGCAGTATTTT	CASSESGGGRTDTQYF
-	TRBV10-2	once	TRBJ1-1	TGCGCCAGTGCCGGGGCTCCTCTGCGGCAAGCTTTCTTT	CASAGAPLRQAFF
TRBD2	TRBV6-1	-	TRBJ2-3	TGTGCCAGCAGGAGGGGAGCGGGAGTTGTAGATACGCAGTATTTT	CASRRGAGVVDTQYF
-	TRBV6-1	few	TRBJ1-4	TGTGCCAGCAGGGTGGAAGGTGACGAAAAACTGTTTTTT	CASRVEGDEKLFF
-	TRBV4-3	-	TRBJ1-5	TGCGCCAGCAGCCAAGAGCCCCAGAGCAATCAGCCCCAGCATTTT	CASSQEPQSNQPQHF
-	TRBV2	-	TRBJ1-2	TGTGCCAGCCTCTTATCCGGGTACAGCGATTATGGCTACACCTTC	CASLLSGYSDYGYTF
-	TRBV29-1	-	TRBJ2-2	TGCAGCGTTGGCAGGGTTTCCGGGGAGCTGTTTTTT	CSVGRVSGELFF
-	TRBV25-1	once	TRBJ1-1	TGTGCCAGCAGTGAATATGGGAGGGCTCCTGAAGCTTTCTTT	CASSEYGRAPEAFF
-	TRBV21-1	-	TRBJ2-3	TGTGCCAGCAGCAAAGCGGCAGGGGGCGCCGGAGATACGCAGTATTTT	CASSKAAGGAGDTQYF
-	TRBV6-5	-	TRBJ2-3	TGTGCCAGCAGTGACCCCTCGTCGGGAGATACGCAGTATTTT	CASSDPSSGDTQYF
-	TRBV12-5	once	TRBJ1-5	TGTGCTAGTGCAGGGGGCAATCAGCCCCAGCATTTT	CASAGGNQPQHF
-	TRBV14	once	TRBJ2-1	TGTGCCAGCAGCCAAGTCCGGGGGTCCACCTACAATGAGCAGTTCTTC	CASSQVRGSTYNEQFF
-	TRBV5-6	-	TRBJ2-5	TGTGCCAGCAGCTTGAGGAGGGGGCCGGTGGGTGAGACCCAGTACTTC	CASSLRRGPVGETQYF
-	TRBV4-3	-	TRBJ2-7	TGCGCCAGCAGCCAAGAAATAAGGCAGGGCTACGAGCAGTACTTC	CASSQEIRQGYEQYF
-	TRBV7-2	-	TRBJ1-5	TGTGCCAGCAGCTTAACCACTAATCAGCCCCAGCATTTT	CASSLTTNQPQHF
-	TRBV6-5	-	TRBJ2-6	TGTGCCAGCAGGTCCGCAGGGGCTGGGGCCAACGTCCTGACTTTC	CASRSAGAGANVLTF
-	TRBV7-9	few	TRBJ2-5	TGTGCCAGCATCACGTCCCTCAGCGGCCAGGAGACCCAGTACTTC	CASITSLSGQETQYF
-	TRBV11-3	-	TRBJ2-3	TGTGCCAGCAGCCCCTACAGAGACACAGATACGCAGTATTTT	CASSPYRDTDTQYF
TRBD1	TRBV11-3	-	TRBJ1-4	TGTGCCAGCAGCTTAGAACACCCCTGGGACAGATCAACTAATGAAAAACTGTTTTTT	CASSLEHPWDRSTNEKLFF
TRBD1	TRBV18	-	TRBJ2-3	TGTGCCAGCTCACCACCTCCCGCCGAAGTACAGGGGGCTTGGGATACGCAGTATTTT	CASSPPPAEVQGAWDTQYF
-	TRBV9	-	TRBJ1-1	TGTGCCAGCAGCGTAGCCGGACTTCACGACACTGAAGCTTTCTTT	CASSVAGLHDTEAFF